The 15 T cell receptor beta chains presented below share a single source sample, sequenced in a study of cytomegalovirus exposure and HLA in healthy donors. PCR employed 60 Vbeta and 13 Jbeta primers. Profiled with immunoSEQ multiplex PCR; TCRdb holds only in-frame clones, not every one. There are a few hundred thousand clones in the sample; about 80% occur only once, and around 2% lies in the top ten. The sample comprised PBMCs. These receptors originate from a man aged 18 to 30 in good health and CMV-seronegative.

With respect to this clone: In the same sample, other DNA sequences code for this CDR3. The V and J genes are TRBV30 and TRBJ2-3; 7 bases fit TRBD2. V was pared by 4 bases and J by 3 bases, with 1 base of the junction left unmatched. From germline, CDR1 is GTSNPN and CDR2 SVGIG (reference sequence). This CDR3 is 12 amino acids long. The CDR3 DNA sequence: TGTGCCTGGACTAGCGGAACAGATACGCAGTATTTT. It specifies CAWTSGTDTQYF.

The V gene is TRBV2, the J gene TRBJ1-5; unclear D gene. This CDR3 is built from 13 residues. V lost 6 bases, J lost 5 bases, and 11 bases lay in between. Germline V gives CDR1 SNHLY, CDR2 FYNNEI. In DNA, the CDR3 is TGTGCCAGCAGCGAGGAGCACGATCAGCCCCAGCATTTT. Its translation is CASSEEHDQPQHF.

V is TRBV10-3 and J is TRBJ1-5, with 8 bases matching TRBD1. From germline, CDR1 is ENHRY and CDR2 SYGVKD. CDR3 length equals 18 residues. V trimming: 2 bases; J trimming: 1 base; junction bases outside the gene matches: 10. The CDR3 reads CAISETQGAGSSNQPQHF. CDR3 nucleotide sequence: TGTGCCATCAGTGAGACCCAGGGGGCTGGGTCGAGCAATCAGCCCCAGCATTTT.

The chain is built from TRBV5-4 and TRBJ2-3; D might be TRBD2 (6 bases). Trimming took off 5 bases at V and 2 bases at J, with 15 bases between the two ends. The germline V gene has CDR1 SGHNT and CDR2 YYREEE (reference sequence). There are 15 residues in the CDR3. This CDR3 reads CASSVDKRVTDTQYF. The CDR3 region has the DNA TGTGCCAGCAGTGTGGATAAGCGGGTCACAGATACGCAGTATTTT.

The V call is TRBV7-9, the J call TRBJ1-1, with no clear D. Germline V gene lookup returns CDR1 SEHNR and CDR2 FQNEAQ (reference sequence). V lost 5 bases, J lost 5 bases, and 21 bases lay in between. The CDR3 spans 16 residues. The CDR3 sequence is CASSAPFPNGGTEAFF. The DNA for the CDR3 is TGTGCCAGCAGCGCACCTTTCCCTAATGGAGGGACTGAAGCTTTCTTT.

As concerns this clone: Given the absence of the conserved phenylalanine or tryptophan at the CDR3 end, a read error is likely. This chain uses TRBV23-1 with TRBJ2-7, with D possibly TRBD2 on 6 matching bases. TRBV23-1 is sorted into the ORF group, with uncertain function. Trimming stripped 11 bases from V and 3 bases from J, with 17 bases between. This CDR3 spans 13 amino acids. The DNA of the CDR3 is TGCGCCGGAGCCGCGGGACTGGACTACGAGCAGTACTCC. Protein product: CAGAAGLDYEQYS.

This clone was seen just once. Here the CDR3 DNA reads TGTGCCAGCAGCGCTCTGACAGGGGCTCGCTATGGCTACACCTTC. Translation gives CASSALTGARYGYTF. The chain couples TRBV7-8 to TRBJ1-2, with TRBD1 matching over 8 bases. The J segment lost 4 bases and the V segment lost 5 bases, leaving 9 bases of the junction unmatched. This CDR3 is 15 amino acids long. CDR1 SGHVS and CDR2 FQNEAQ come from the germline V gene.

The gene calls are TRBV6-5 and TRBJ1-2, with 10 positions matching TRBD1. Germline assignment: CDR1 MNHEY and CDR2 SVGAGI. The CDR3 loop spans 15 amino acids. The junction had 10 bases not matched to a gene; V was cut back by 5 bases and J by 7 bases. The CDR3 DNA reads TGTGCCAGCAGTCTGACAGGGGGCGTAGTAGGTGGCTACACCTTC. Its translation is CASSLTGGVVGGYTF.

The chain combines TRBV18 with TRBJ2-7; D is undetermined. This CDR3 is built from 13 residues. Between the trimmed V and J ends, which lost 5 bases and 3 bases, there was a span of 11 bases. CDR1 KGHSH and CDR2 LQKENI come from the germline V gene. The CDR3 spells CASSGPQSYEQYF. The DNA of the CDR3 is TGTGCCAGCTCAGGGCCCCAGAGCTACGAGCAGTACTTC.

The chain couples TRBV6-5 to TRBJ1-1; 9 bases are shared with TRBD1. Germline CDR1 is MNHEY and CDR2 is SVGAGI. V was clipped by 2 bases and J by 6 bases; unmatched bases: 10. CDR3 length: 16 amino acids. DNA of the CDR3: TGTGCCAGCAGTTACATATCGGGACAGGGTCCCGCTGAAGCTTTCTTT. This codes for CASSYISGQGPAEAFF.

The chain links TRBV15 to TRBJ1-1; 7 bases are a match to TRBD1. The length of the CDR3 is 14 residues. J lost 4 bases, V lost 2 bases, and 4 bases had no gene match. The germline V gene encodes CDR1 LNHNV and CDR2 YYDKDF (reference sequence). The CDR3 bases are TGTGCCACCAGCAGATCCAGGGGGACCACTGAAGCTTTCTTT. It yields the protein CATSRSRGTTEAFF. The variable domain in full, with the rest retrieved from reference TRBV15 and TRBJ1-1, is DAMVIQNPRYQVTQFGKPVTLSCSQTLNHNVMYWYQQKSSQAPKLLFHYYDKDFNNEADTPDNFQSRRPNTSFCFLDIRSPGLGDTAMYLCATSRSRGTTEAFFGQGTRLTVV.

The chain couples TRBV30 to TRBJ1-2; tentatively, D is TRBD1 (6 bases). V shed 3 bases and J shed 0 bases, with 8 bases lying between them. The germline V gene encodes CDR1 GTSNPN and CDR2 SVGIG (reference sequence). CDR3 length: 13 residues. In DNA, the CDR3 is TGTGCCTGGAGGGACAGAGCTAACTATGGCTACACCTTC. This sequence encodes CAWRDRANYGYTF.

On this clone: The same CDR3 also results from other DNA sequences found in this sample. J is TRBJ2-7 and V is TRBV6-1, with D tentatively TRBD2 (6 bases). The germline gives CDR1 MNHNS, CDR2 SASEGT. Trimming took off 4 bases at V and 2 bases at J, with 12 bases between the two ends. The CDR3 extends over 14 amino acids. Written as DNA, the CDR3 is TGTGCCAGCAGTGCGGGACTTACACCCTACGAGCAGTACTTC. It encodes CASSAGLTPYEQYF.

DNA for the CDR3: TGTGCCAGTAGTATAGACGGGGAATCCTATGGCTACACCTTC. This encodes CASSIDGESYGYTF. This sequence joins TRBV19 and TRBJ1-2; D is unresolved. Trimming removed 0 bases at V and 4 bases at J, with 9 bases between. There are 14 residues in the CDR3. The germline gives CDR1 LNHDA, CDR2 SQIVND (reference sequence). The variable domain in full, with the rest retrieved from reference TRBV19 and TRBJ1-2, is DGGITQSPKYLFRKEGQNVTLSCEQNLNHDAMYWYRQDPGQGLRLIYYSQIVNDFQKGDIAEGYSVSREKKESFPLTVTSAQKNPTAFYLCASSIDGESYGYTFGSGTRLTVV.

This clone was observed once. The CDR3 DNA sequence: TGTGCCAGCAGTTTATCGTGGGACAGGGGGTTAGAGACCCAGTACTTC. The encoded protein is CASSLSWDRGLETQYF. This chain links TRBV27 with TRBJ2-5; 11 bases are shared with TRBD1. CDR1 and CDR2 from the germline V gene are MNHEY and SMNVEV (reference sequence). V lost 0 bases to trimming and J lost 4 bases; unmatched junction nucleotides: 4. CDR3 length: 16 amino acids.